The TCR beta chain under discussion was sequenced for a study of T cell repertoires in cytomegalovirus infection (dated by TCRdb to the late 2010s). Background on the whole study: Peptide stimulations targeted recently identified HLA-C-restricted CMV epitopes, whose presentation resists viral immunomodulation, together with well-studied HLA-B-restricted epitopes. The HLA type of each donor mattered for the analysis, because public TCR beta signatures pointed to carriage of CMV infection along with the matching HLA type. Broader findings and caveats from the paper: In both this cohort and an independent cohort of over 350 donors, the cumulative frequency of public TCR beta family members distinguished carriers of CMV infection plus the relevant HLA type. The ex vivo response was dominated by HLA-C-restricted CMV-specific TCR beta clonotypes, and the single most frequent clonotype in two of eight donors was supplied by these HLA-C-restricted clonotypes.

The sample's treatment or condition label, decoded: in vitro stimulation with specific CMV peptide epitopes to enrich CMV-specific T cells. Notes on this clonotype: The clone's antigen remains unknown. Nothing much larger sits one base from this clone, and base qualities are not available.

These reads were obtained on an Illumina HiSeq 1500. The raw public reads went through TCRdb reprocessing: fastp at Q25, MiXCR clone calling, in-frame beta chains kept. Rows matching on CDR3 protein sequence are summarized as one entry with the most common DNA and genes. Across this sample there are around 300,000 distinct CDR3 sequences, with roughly 25% seen only once. In total, the top ten clones hold about an eighth of the sample. The germline V gene provides CDR1 MNHEY and CDR2 SVGEGT. V loses 2 bases at its end and J loses 2 bases; junction bases beyond the gene matches: 12. From the cysteine up to the phenylalanine, the CDR3 has a length of 19 residues. Here the CDR3 DNA is all that survives: 57 bases in frame from base 1.

The sequencing here drew on cultured PBMCs, taken from culture after CMV antigen stimulation. This sequence originates from a human donor in good health (CMV status not recorded). Some clones in this sample may be carry-over from other donors' samples. Here the chain combines TRBV6-2 or TRBV6-3 and TRBJ2-5; the junction holds 12 bases that match TRBD2. The CDR3 amino acid sequence is: CASSYAGTSGLRRQETQYF. In nucleotides, the sequence is TGTGCCAGCAGTTACGCCGGGACTAGCGGGCTGAGGCGGCAAGAGACCCAGTACTTC.